This TCR beta chain was identified in a study of identical twins. cDNA carried unique molecular identifiers, and a universal primer site was added by template switching. A single record per CDR3 protein comes from TCRdb applying MiXCR to the 5' RACE reads. This sample has roughly 350,000 distinct CDR3 sequences, with roughly 10% found just once. Only a few counts were recorded for this clonotype. The CDR3 consists of 13 residues. The germline V gene has CDR1 SGDLS and CDR2 YYNGEE. V was cut by 0 bases and J by 5 bases, with 9 bases left in between. The source material was naive T cells sorted from blood. The receptor comes from a woman between 50 and 59 years old in good health. The V gene is TRBV9, the J gene TRBJ2-7, with D hard to call. CDR3 in DNA: TGTGCCAGCAGCGTAGAAATCTGGGACGAGCAGTACTTC. Translated, it gives CASSVEIWDEQYF.